This T cell receptor (beta chain) originates from a study of OX40 agonist ivuxolimab in advanced cancers. At the level of the study: Hepatocellular carcinoma, melanoma, renal cell or head and neck cancer occurred in dose-escalation patients. Age averaged around 54 years (range roughly 23 to 80), and around 87% were male. General study findings and limits: Partial responders treated at 0.1-3.0 mg/kg exhibited clonal expansion among the lowest measured. Antigen specificity remained undetermined for the expanded peripheral T cells.

In this sample, this clone turned up a few times. Its antigen is currently unknown. Repertoires were generated with immunoSEQ multiplex PCR, while TCRdb's copy carries only in-frame clones and drops some. The table lists around 65,000 clones, over 60% of them singletons. The germline gives CDR1 SGDLS, CDR2 YYNGEE. The V segment lost 4 bases and the J segment 4 bases; nucleotides outside the gene matches: 5. This CDR3 is 14 amino acids long. V and J are TRBV9 and TRBJ2-1; 7 bases fit TRBD2. The sequence derives from an adult with an advanced solid tumor such as melanoma, head and neck, liver or kidney cancer. The sequences come from CD4+ or CD8+ T cells sorted from blood, collected in a trial of the OX40 agonist ivuxolimab. DNA of the CDR3: TGTGCCAGCAGCCTTGGGGGGGAGTACAATGAGCAGTTCTTC. Encoded protein: CASSLGGEYNEQFF.